The 27 T cell receptor beta chains listed next were all sequenced from one sample in a study of blood T cell repertoires in COVID-19. TCRdb keeps only in-frame clones here, not all; method: immunoSEQ multiplex PCR. Of 150,000 to 200,000 clones listed, nearly 90% are singletons. The specimen was peripheral blood. These receptors all come from a man aged 60-69 years with active or convalescent COVID-19.

This sequence joins TRBV27 and TRBJ1-1; D is unresolved. Germline-derived CDR1 and CDR2 are MNHEY and SMNVEV (reference sequence). The CDR3 sequence is 15 residues long. Deletions cut 0 bases from V and 2 bases from J, with 10 bases between. As DNA, the CDR3 is TGTGCCAGCAGTTTATCGGCGGGTGTCAACACTGAAGCTTTCTTT. It codes for CASSLSAGVNTEAFF.

The chain couples TRBV24-1 to TRBJ2-1, with D possibly being TRBD1 (5 bases). Germline-derived CDR1 and CDR2 are KGHDR and SFDVKD. V lost 2 bases, J lost 3 bases, and 16 bases lay in between. The CDR3 totals 17 residues. The CDR3 DNA is TGTGCCACCAGTGATTCCAGACAGACAGTAGGCTACAATGAGCAGTTCTTC. Residues: CATSDSRQTVGYNEQFF.

DNA for the CDR3: TGCGCCAGCAGCTTGGGTAGAACCGGAACAGGGGTCTCACCCCTCCACTTT. Its translation is CASSLGRTGTGVSPLHF. The rearrangement joins TRBV5-1 to TRBJ1-6; 7 bases line up with TRBD1. The J segment lost 10 bases and the V segment lost 0 bases, leaving 13 bases of the junction unmatched. The CDR3 is 17 residues long. In germline, CDR1 is SGHRS, CDR2 YFSETQ.

The chain carries TRBV5-4 and TRBJ2-5, with 9 bases fitting TRBD1. Germline values: CDR1 SGHNT, CDR2 YYREEE (reference sequence). The V segment lost 3 bases and the J segment 4 bases; nucleotides outside the gene matches: 10. The CDR3 length is 16 residues. This CDR3 reads CASSYADRGSGETQYF. In DNA form, the CDR3 reads TGTGCCAGCAGCTATGCGGACAGGGGCTCGGGAGAGACCCAGTACTTC.

This rearrangement joins TRBV5-4 to TRBJ1-1; D is possibly TRBD1 (5 bases). There are 16 residues in the CDR3. Trimming took off 6 bases at V and 1 base at J, with 19 bases between the two ends. From germline, CDR1 is SGHNT and CDR2 YYREEE (reference sequence). CDR3 DNA: TGTGCCAGCATCAACTTCGGGGGAAAGAAGAACACTGAAGCTTTCTTT. Its protein product is CASINFGGKKNTEAFF.

The CDR3 DNA follows: TGTGCCAGCAGCACGATGACAGGGCAGGCTGGCTACACCTTC. Encoded protein: CASSTMTGQAGYTF. The chain uses TRBV11-1 and TRBJ1-2; 7 bases are a match to TRBD1. This CDR3 comprises 14 residues. V dropped 5 bases and J dropped 7; count of bases not matched to a gene: 10. Germline loops: CDR1 SGHAT, CDR2 FQDESV (reference sequence).

The chain is built from TRBV19 and TRBJ1-2; D perhaps matches TRBD1 (5 bases). CDR1 LNHDA and CDR2 SQIVND come from the germline V gene (reference sequence). The CDR3 has 15 residues. V lost 2 bases to trimming and J lost 4 bases, with 14 bases between them. For the CDR3, the DNA is TGTGCCAGTAGTATAAAGCCCTCCGGGGGCTATGGCTACACCTTC. Protein: CASSIKPSGGYGYTF.

V is TRBV6-1 and J is TRBJ2-3; a weak D match, TRBD2 (7 bases). CDR1 is MNHNS and CDR2 is SASEGT in the germline V gene. Trimming stripped 0 bases from V and 1 base from J, with 14 bases between. CDR3 length: 17 amino acids. CDR3 protein: CASSEASWEGGTDTQYF. The CDR3, as DNA: TGTGCCAGCAGTGAAGCCTCTTGGGAGGGGGGCACAGATACGCAGTATTTT.

The chain couples TRBV5-6 to TRBJ2-3, with 10 bases aligning to TRBD1. CDR1 is SGHDT and CDR2 is YYEEEE in the germline V gene. The CDR3 spans 15 residues. J was trimmed by 5 bases and V by 2 bases; bases with no gene match: 5. The CDR3 region is CASSFRDRGRDTQYF. Here the CDR3 DNA reads TGTGCCAGCAGCTTCCGGGACAGGGGAAGAGATACGCAGTATTTT.

The chain joins TRBV3-1 (or the pseudogene TRBV3-2) to TRBJ2-7, with 8 bases matching TRBD1. The V segment lost 1 base and the J segment 4 bases; nucleotides outside the gene matches: 15. The CDR3 contains 18 residues. Germline assignment: CDR1 LGHDT and CDR2 YNNKEL (reference sequence). The CDR3, as DNA: TGTGCCAGCAGCCAAGGGCTGGCAGGGGGCAAGGTGAGGTACGAGCAGTACTTC. This translates into CASSQGLAGGKVRYEQYF.

This clone was picked up a small number of times. The genes are TRBV24-1 and TRBJ2-1; TRBD2 might be the D (6 bases). From germline, CDR1 is KGHDR and CDR2 SFDVKD. The CDR3 loop spans 15 amino acids. Trimming took off 2 bases at V and 1 base at J, with 8 bases between the two ends. CDR3 in DNA: TGTGCCACCAGTGATTGGCGGGGATCCTACAATGAGCAGTTCTTC. It specifies CATSDWRGSYNEQFF.

As for this clone: Within the sample, other DNA sequences also encode this same CDR3. The rearrangement joins TRBV5-1 to TRBJ2-3, with 7 bases matching TRBD1. The CDR3 sequence is 14 residues long. Germline V gene data show CDR1 as SGHRS and CDR2 as YFSETQ. V dropped 3 bases and J dropped 4; count of bases not matched to a gene: 5. In DNA, the CDR3 is TGCGCCAGCAGCTCGGGACAGAGCGCAGATACGCAGTATTTT. Translation gives CASSSGQSADTQYF.

This clone was recorded many times. This chain links TRBV19 with TRBJ1-3; D unresolved. Trimming removed 6 bases at V and 0 bases at J, with 6 bases between. This CDR3 region has 13 residues. The germline V gene encodes CDR1 LNHDA and CDR2 SQIVND (reference sequence). The CDR3 DNA is TGTGCCAGTAGCCATCCCTCTGGAAACACCATATATTTT. It yields the protein CASSHPSGNTIYF.

The chain links TRBV7-3 to TRBJ1-2; 7 positions agree with TRBD1. V gave up 5 bases and J gave up 4 bases; unmatched junction bases: 4. The germline gives CDR1 SGHTA, CDR2 FQGTGA. This CDR3 spans 13 amino acids. The CDR3 here is CASSPGQSYGYTF. CDR3 bases: TGTGCCAGCAGCCCGGGACAGAGCTATGGCTACACCTTC.

The V and J genes are TRBV4-2 and TRBJ1-2; TRBD1 matches 11 bases. CDR1 and CDR2 from the germline V gene are LGHNA and YNFKEQ. The ends lost 1 base at V and 4 bases at J; junction bases unmatched: 2. The CDR3 covers 15 residues. The CDR3 reads CASSQGTGGGYGYTF. The DNA for the CDR3 is TGTGCCAGCAGCCAAGGGACAGGGGGCGGCTATGGCTACACCTTC.

The V gene is TRBV18, the J gene TRBJ2-1; TRBD2 agrees at 9 bases. The CDR3 has 17 residues. Germline V gene lookup returns CDR1 KGHSH and CDR2 LQKENI. V lost 0 bases to trimming and J lost 4 bases; unmatched junction nucleotides: 7. In nucleotides, the CDR3 is TGTGCCAGCTCACCACCCTCGGCGGGGGGGAAATACAATGAGCAGTTCTTC. It specifies CASSPPSAGGKYNEQFF.

This clone was recorded once. The chain uses TRBV10-3 and TRBJ2-5; 10 bases line up with TRBD2. The length of the CDR3 is 18 residues. CDR1 is ENHRY and CDR2 is SYGVKD in the germline V gene. Trimming took 1 base from V and 0 from J; bases not matched to a gene: 8. The CDR3, as DNA: TGTGCCATCAGTGAGTTGGGGAAGCGGGGGGGTAACCAAGAGACCCAGTACTTC. Amino acids: CAISELGKRGGNQETQYF.

This chain connects TRBV7-9 to TRBJ2-2, with TRBD2 identical over 15 bases. V gave up 8 bases and J gave up 5 bases; unmatched junction bases: 6. CDR3 size: 16 residues. The germline gives CDR1 SEHNR, CDR2 FQNEAQ (reference sequence). CDR3: CASHLGTSGGTGELFF. The DNA of the CDR3 is TGTGCCAGCCATCTCGGGACTAGCGGGGGGACCGGGGAGCTGTTTTTT.

The chain uses TRBV29-1 and TRBJ2-7; 8 bases align to TRBD2. The V gene's germline CDR1 is SQVTM and CDR2 ANQGSEA. Trimming removed 5 bases from V and 7 bases from J; junction bases left unmatched: 10. This CDR3 has 13 amino acids. The CDR3 nucleotides are TGCAGCGTTAGGGGCGGGGGGCCTCAGGAGCAGTACTTC. Translated, it gives CSVRGGGPQEQYF.

V usage is TRBV9 and J usage is TRBJ1-2; no reliable D call. Looked up from germline, CDR1 is SGDLS and CDR2 is YYNGEE. Deletions cut 2 bases from V and 6 bases from J, with 20 bases between. The CDR3 loop spans 16 amino acids. The CDR3 here is CASSVGAFREANGYTF. The DNA for the CDR3 is TGTGCCAGCAGCGTCGGAGCGTTTCGGGAGGCAAATGGCTACACCTTC.

This clone came up once. The rearrangement links TRBV7-6 to TRBJ2-2, with a tentative D call TRBD2 (6 bases). CDR3 length equals 15 residues. Germline CDR1 SGHVS, CDR2 FNYEAQ. The V end was cut by 5 bases, the J end by 3 bases, with 13 bases between. The CDR3 region has the DNA TGTGCCAGCAGCCCTATAGGCGGGGACACCGGGGAGCTGTTTTTT. The encoded protein is CASSPIGGDTGELFF. Complete variable domain (other parts from reference TRBV7-6 and TRBJ2-2): GAGVSQSPRYKVTKRGQDVALRCDPISGHVSLYWYRQALGQGPEFLTYFNYEAQQDKSGLPNDRFSAERPEGSISTLTIQRTEQRDSAMYRCASSPIGGDTGELFFGEGSRLTVL.

The chain is built from TRBV6-2 or TRBV6-3 and TRBJ1-5, with D maybe TRBD1 (6 bases). The V end was cut by 6 bases, the J end by 0 bases, with 21 bases between. The CDR3 contains 18 residues. Germline loops: CDR1 MNHEY, CDR2 SVGEGT. This CDR3 reads CASSHPRERGHSNQPQHF. CDR3 DNA sequence: TGTGCCAGCAGCCACCCGAGGGAGCGGGGGCATAGCAATCAGCCCCAGCATTTT.

This clone came up once. The chain carries TRBV7-8 and TRBJ2-3; 8 bases fit TRBD1. The germline V gene encodes CDR1 SGHVS and CDR2 FQNEAQ. The CDR3 extends over 16 amino acids. The trim removed 5 bases at V and 2 bases at J, leaving 9 bases unmatched. CDR3 nucleotides: TGTGCCAGCAGCCGCCGAACGGACAGGGTCACAGATACGCAGTATTTT. The encoded protein is CASSRRTDRVTDTQYF.

V is TRBV5-1 and J is TRBJ1-2; TRBD1 is a possible D gene (5 bases). Germline assignment: CDR1 SGHRS and CDR2 YFSETQ. V gave up 4 bases and J gave up 8 bases, with 18 bases separating them. This CDR3 contains 14 residues. This CDR3 is CASSPRGGERGYTF. Written as DNA, the CDR3 is TGCGCCAGCAGCCCTCGGGGAGGGGAGAGGGGCTACACCTTC.

The CDR3: CASSLERDGNSPLHF. The CDR3 DNA reads as TGTGCCAGCAGTTTAGAGCGGGACGGTAATTCACCCCTCCACTTT. J is TRBJ1-6 and V is TRBV27, with D perhaps matching TRBD1 (5 bases). Germline CDR1 and CDR2: MNHEY and SMNVEV (reference sequence). Trimming cost V 2 bases and J 6 bases, with 11 bases left between them. The CDR3 is made up of 15 amino acids.

The chain has TRBV19 and TRBJ1-1; D not certain. The CDR3 runs 14 residues. V lost 3 bases to trimming and J lost 5 bases, with 13 bases between them. Germline values: CDR1 LNHDA, CDR2 SQIVND (reference sequence). The CDR3 loop is CASSIVLPRTEAFF. CDR3 DNA sequence: TGTGCCAGTAGTATTGTCCTCCCTAGGACTGAAGCTTTCTTT.

V gene TRBV6-5 combines with J gene TRBJ2-7; tentatively, D is TRBD2 (6 bases). Germline V gives CDR1 MNHEY, CDR2 SVGAGI. CDR3 size: 11 residues. Trimming shortened V by 8 bases and J by 9 bases, and 14 bases separated the two germline ends. CDR3 in amino acids: CASEAGFGQYF. The CDR3 DNA is TGTGCCAGCGAGGCGGGATTTGGGCAGTACTTC.